The 11 T cell receptor beta chains reported below all come from one sample, sequenced in a study of blood T cell repertoires in COVID-19. This table comes from immunoSEQ multiplex PCR, and its TCRdb copy is limited to in-frame clones, with some not included. The repertoire consists of more than 250,000 clones, with roughly 86% occurring once and the leading ten covering about 3.5%. Sequencing was done on a sample of peripheral blood. The receptors shown here come from a man younger than 35 with active or convalescent COVID-19.

The V call is TRBV20-1, the J call TRBJ2-1; a weak D match, TRBD1 (5 bases). The CDR3 has 11 amino acids. Trimming cost V 3 bases and J 8 bases, with 8 bases left between them. Germline V gene data show CDR1 as DFQATT and CDR2 as SNEGSKA (reference sequence). CDR3 nucleotides: TGCAGTGCTAGGGGGCTCGATGAGCAGTTCTTC. Its translation: CSARGLDEQFF.

This clone was counted only a few times. This sequence joins TRBV2 and TRBJ2-7; 7 bases are shared with TRBD1. The CDR3 runs to 13 residues. Germline V lookup: CDR1 SNHLY, CDR2 FYNNEI. Germline trimming cut 6 bases from V and 11 bases from J; bases unmatched to any gene: 13. CDR3 sequence (DNA): TGTGCCAGCAGGGATTCCGGGACAGCAGTAGAGTACTTC. Amino acid sequence: CASRDSGTAVEYF. Based on the CDR3 plus reference TRBV2 and TRBJ2-7, the full variable domain is EPEVTQTPSHQVTQMGQEVILRCVPISNHLYFYWYRQILGQKVEFLVSFYNNEISEKSEIFDDQFSVERPDGSNFTLKIRSTKLEDSAMYFCASRDSGTAVEYFGPGTRLTVT.

V usage is TRBV5-4 and J usage is TRBJ2-5, with 9 bases identical to TRBD1. Trimming cost V 4 bases and J 5 bases; bases outside gene matches: 9. The germline CDR1 and CDR2 sequences are SGHNT and YYREEE (reference sequence). The CDR3 length is 15 residues. CDR3 bases: TGTGCCAGCAGCCCACAACAGGGGGCAGAGGAGACCCAGTACTTC. It encodes CASSPQQGAEETQYF.

J is TRBJ1-6 and V is TRBV9, with no clear D. From germline, CDR1 is SGDLS and CDR2 YYNGEE. Trimming took 4 bases from V and 9 from J, leaving 11 bases between them. This CDR3 has 13 amino acids. CDR3 amino acids: CASSPRMSSPLHF. CDR3 nucleotide sequence: TGTGCCAGCAGCCCACGCATGAGTTCACCCCTCCACTTT.

The chain recombines TRBV19 with TRBJ2-5; D unclear. Germline values: CDR1 LNHDA, CDR2 SQIVND (reference sequence). This CDR3 spans 14 amino acids. Trimming cost V 4 bases and J 2 bases, with 11 bases left between them. The CDR3 bases are TGTGCCAGTAGTAGGAGCGTGAGGCAAGAGACCCAGTACTTC. Its protein product is CASSRSVRQETQYF.

Here the CDR3 reads CASSIEATGASNQPQHF. The CDR3 nucleotides read TGTGCCAGTAGTATAGAGGCGACAGGGGCTAGCAATCAGCCCCAGCATTTT. J is TRBJ1-5 and V is TRBV19, with 8 bases matching TRBD1. CDR1 and CDR2 (germline): LNHDA, SQIVND (reference sequence). Trimming at V came to 0 bases and at J to 0 bases, leaving 4 bases not matched to a gene. The CDR3 is 17 residues long.

J is TRBJ1-2 and V is TRBV7-2, with 11 bases aligning to TRBD1. V shed 5 bases, J shed 7 bases, and the junction held 6 bases outside the gene matches. The CDR3 runs 14 residues. Germline V gene lookup returns CDR1 SGHTA and CDR2 FQGNSA. Here the CDR3 reads CASSPGQGASGYTF. The CDR3 nucleotides read TGTGCCAGCAGCCCAGGACAGGGGGCGAGTGGCTACACCTTC.

This chain links TRBV7-9 with TRBJ2-2; 7 nucleotides align to TRBD1. This CDR3 comprises 15 residues. V lost 8 bases to trimming and J lost 5 bases; unmatched junction nucleotides: 11. Germline-derived CDR1 and CDR2 are SEHNR and FQNEAQ (reference sequence). CDR3 coding DNA: TGTGCCAGCGGCCGTGAGACAGGGCCGACCGGGGAGCTGTTTTTT. Protein product: CASGRETGPTGELFF.

The chain links TRBV4-3 to TRBJ2-1, with 11 bases aligning to TRBD2. CDR1 and CDR2 from the germline V gene are LGHNA and YSLEER. The CDR3 spans 16 residues. V was pared by 0 bases and J by 9 bases, with 7 bases of the junction left unmatched. DNA for the CDR3: TGCGCCAGCAGCCAAGATAATGGACTAGCGGGTCGTGAGCAGTTCTTC. It encodes CASSQDNGLAGREQFF.

This clone was counted only a few times. The chain has TRBV7-2 and TRBJ1-6, with TRBD1 matching 7 bases. Trimming cost V 6 bases and J 7 bases; bases outside gene matches: 9. CDR1 SGHTA and CDR2 FQGNSA come from the germline V gene. The CDR3 covers 15 residues. The CDR3 DNA follows: TGTGCCAGCAGTTACCGACAGGGTGTAAATTCACCCCTCCACTTT. Translated: CASSYRQGVNSPLHF.

In this sample, this clone turned up many times. The V call is TRBV4-1, the J call TRBJ2-3, with 9 bases aligning to TRBD2. V dropped 8 bases and J dropped 0; count of bases not matched to a gene: 9. The CDR3 extends over 16 amino acids. CDR1 is MGHRA, CDR2 YSYEKL, per germline. In DNA form, the CDR3 reads TGCGCCAGCGATGCGGGGGGGAGTTATAGCACAGATACGCAGTATTTT. It encodes CASDAGGSYSTDTQYF.